This TCR beta chain was sequenced during a study of Ad26.COV2.S vaccination and SARS-CoV-2 variants. In the study overall: The donor participated in the COV1001 trial, in its Ad26.COV2.S arm. Intramuscularly, Ad26.COV2.S was given either once or twice, 56 days apart. Study results and caveats: Post-vaccination spike-specific CD8+ and CD4+ T cell responses reportedly had substantial breadth.

The V gene lost 0 bases and the J gene lost 4 bases, with 9 bases spanning the gap. The CDR3 is made up of 14 amino acids. CDR1 LGHNA and CDR2 YSLEER come from the germline V gene. For this clone: Its target is unknown. The same CDR3 can be traced to other DNA sequences in this sample.

Treatment indicated: around 19 received Ad26.COV2.S at low or high dose, single or two shots; roughly 5 received placebo; per-sample allocation not given. Day 63 following the first vaccine or placebo injection was when the samples were taken. Assay: immunoSEQ multiplex PCR; the TCRdb copy retains only in-frame clones and omits some. Among around 450,000 clones listed, about 89% were seen once. The receptor's source is a person aged 18-65 years who received the Ad26.COV2.S COVID-19 vaccine or a placebo. The rearrangement joins TRBV4-3 to TRBJ1-2; D is undetermined. The sample was peripheral blood, taken in a trial of Ad26.COV2.S vaccine versus placebo. CDR3 sequence: CASSQDRSSYGYTF. DNA for the CDR3: TGCGCCAGCAGCCAAGATCGGAGCTCCTATGGCTACACCTTC.